This T cell receptor beta chain emerged from a study of cytomegalovirus exposure and HLA in healthy donors. Study context: Prior work identified around 110 million unique TCR beta sequences in 190 million or so T cells.

The ends were cut back, 3 bases at V and 2 bases at J, with 15 bases in the middle. Germline CDR1 reads SGDLS; CDR2 reads YYNGEE. This CDR3 has 15 amino acids. Amplification used 60 Vbeta primers and 13 Jbeta primers. Assay: immunoSEQ multiplex PCR; the TCRdb copy retains only in-frame clones and omits some. Found here are under 250,000 clones, about four fifths of them singletons; the top ten hold approximately 10%. The V and J genes are TRBV9 and TRBJ2-7; no clear D gene. The source of this sequence is a woman in her forties or fifties in good health and CMV-seropositive. The sequenced material came from PBMCs. CDR3 amino acids: CASSASGFSAYEQYF. CDR3 nucleotides: TGTGCCAGCAGCGCGTCCGGGTTCAGCGCCTACGAGCAGTACTTC.